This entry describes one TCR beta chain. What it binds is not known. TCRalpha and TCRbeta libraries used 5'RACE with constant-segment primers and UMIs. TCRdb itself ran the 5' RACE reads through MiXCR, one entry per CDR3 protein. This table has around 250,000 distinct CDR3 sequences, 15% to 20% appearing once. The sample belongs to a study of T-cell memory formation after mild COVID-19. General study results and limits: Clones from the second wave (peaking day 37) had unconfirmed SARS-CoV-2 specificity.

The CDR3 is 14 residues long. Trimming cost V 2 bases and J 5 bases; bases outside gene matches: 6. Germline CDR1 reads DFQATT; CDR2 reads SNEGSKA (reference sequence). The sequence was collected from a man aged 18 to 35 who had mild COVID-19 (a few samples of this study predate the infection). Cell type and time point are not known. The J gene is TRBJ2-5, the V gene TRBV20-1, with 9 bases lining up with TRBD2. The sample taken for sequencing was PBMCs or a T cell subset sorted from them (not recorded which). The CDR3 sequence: CSARWGTSSETQYF. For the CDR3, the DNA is TGCAGTGCTAGATGGGGGACTAGCAGCGAGACCCAGTACTTC.